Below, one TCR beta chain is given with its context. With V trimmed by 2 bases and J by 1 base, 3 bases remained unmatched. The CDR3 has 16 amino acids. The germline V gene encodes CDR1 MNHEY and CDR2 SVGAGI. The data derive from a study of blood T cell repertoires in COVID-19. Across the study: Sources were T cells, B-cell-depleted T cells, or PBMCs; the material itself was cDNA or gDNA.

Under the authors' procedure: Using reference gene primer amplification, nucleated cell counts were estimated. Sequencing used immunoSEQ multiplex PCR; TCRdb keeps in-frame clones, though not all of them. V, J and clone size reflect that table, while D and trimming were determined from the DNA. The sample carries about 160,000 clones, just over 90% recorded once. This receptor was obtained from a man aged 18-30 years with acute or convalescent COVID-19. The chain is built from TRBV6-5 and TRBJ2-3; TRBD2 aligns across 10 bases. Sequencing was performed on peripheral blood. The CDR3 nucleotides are TGTGCCAGCAGTTACAGCGGGAGGGGAGGCACAGATACGCAGTATTTT. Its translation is CASSYSGRGGTDTQYF.